What follows are 30 T cell receptor beta chains derived from one specimen sequenced in a study of T cells in Graves' hyperthyroidism and ophthalmopathy (dated by TCRdb to about 2019). Library method: multiplex PCR. The sample was run on an Illumina HiSeq 2000. The TCR beta CDR3 regions were amplified from the RNA transcripts. The first round of RT-PCR for the TCR CDR3 was performed with the HTBI primer set and the Qiagen OneStep RT-PCR kit. TCRdb reprocessing: public reads trimmed at Q25 with fastp, clones called with MiXCR, in-frame beta chains kept. Rows are unified per CDR3 protein, each entry keeping the most common DNA and genes. For this sample the table gives 250,000 to 300,000 distinct CDR3 sequences, of which around 20% were detected only once. The ten largest clonotypes hold just under 40% of the sample. The sample consisted of blood. The receptors derive from a man aged 50-60 years with Graves' ophthalmopathy.

V gene TRBV13 combines with J gene TRBJ2-2; no clear D gene. The ends were cut back, 3 bases at V and 5 bases at J, with 7 bases in the middle. Germline assignment: CDR1 PRHDT and CDR2 FYEKMQ (reference sequence). This CDR3 spans 13 amino acids. CDR3 nucleotide sequence: TGTGCCAGCAGCTTCAAAGTAACCGGGGAGCTGTTTTTT. This encodes CASSFKVTGELFF.

This rearrangement joins TRBV4-1 to TRBJ1-4; D is possibly TRBD1 (6 bases). The CDR3 is 18 amino acids. Germline-derived CDR1 and CDR2 are MGHRA and YSYEKL. Trimming cost V 1 base and J 2 bases, with 17 bases left between them. CDR3 sequence reads: CASSQGPRRGATNEKLFF. CDR3 nucleotides: TGCGCCAGCAGCCAAGGCCCTAGACGGGGGGCGACTAATGAAAAACTGTTTTTT.

This clonotype was picked up many times. DNA for the CDR3: TGTGCCAGCAGAGTACAGGGGACCTACGAGCAGTACTTC. It specifies CASRVQGTYEQYF. The chain couples TRBV28 to TRBJ2-7, with TRBD1 matching over 7 bases. V was clipped by 6 bases and J by 2 bases; unmatched bases: 4. Germline values: CDR1 MDHEN, CDR2 SYDVKM. This CDR3 has 13 amino acids.

In regard to this clonotype: This sequence may be a read error, since a much larger clone differs from it by one base. This chain connects TRBV2 to TRBJ2-3; D ambiguous. There are 10 residues in the CDR3. Germline values: CDR1 SNHLY, CDR2 FYNNEI. Trimming removed 4 bases from V and 5 bases from J, with 1 base in between. The CDR3 DNA reads TGTGCCAGCAGTGGAGATACGCAGTATTTT. It is translated as CASSGDTQYF.

This clonotype was recorded a few times. V and J are TRBV3-1 and TRBJ2-7; maybe TRBD1 (5 bases). Germline V CDR1 and CDR2: LGHDT, YNNKEL (reference sequence). The CDR3 runs to 12 residues. With 1 base removed from V and 4 bases from J, the gap between germline ends came to 5 bases. DNA of the CDR3: TGTGCCAGCAGCCAAGGACAGTACGAGCAGTACTTC. Translated: CASSQGQYEQYF.

The chain joins TRBV14 to TRBJ1-1, with unresolved D. The V gene's germline CDR1 is SGHDN and CDR2 FVKESK. The V gene lost 6 bases and the J gene lost 0 bases, with 8 bases spanning the gap. This CDR3 spans 13 amino acids. In DNA, the CDR3 is TGTGCCAGCAGTTCAGTGATGAACACTGAAGCTTTCTTT. Protein sequence: CASSSVMNTEAFF.

This clonotype was seen ten or more times. The chain carries TRBV20-1 and TRBJ2-2; TRBD2 agrees at 15 bases. Looked up from germline, CDR1 is DFQATT and CDR2 is SNEGSKA (reference sequence). The CDR3 totals 18 residues. V lost 1 base, J lost 5 bases, and 8 bases stayed unmatched. In DNA, the CDR3 is TGCAGTGCTAGAGCCCTGGGACTAGCGGGAGGAAGAACCGGGGAGCTGTTTTTT. Amino acid sequence: CSARALGLAGGRTGELFF.

This clonotype appeared a few times. The rearrangement uses TRBV20-1 and TRBJ1-5, with D perhaps TRBD1 (5 bases). Germline V gene lookup returns CDR1 DFQATT and CDR2 SNEGSKA (reference sequence). The V end lost 5 bases, the J end lost 0 bases, and 14 bases lay between the germline ends. This CDR3 has 15 amino acids. The CDR3 protein is CSAPGGRGSNQPQHF. The CDR3 DNA reads as TGCAGTGCTCCCGGAGGAAGGGGTAGCAATCAGCCCCAGCATTTT.

This clonotype has at least ten counts. The rearrangement uses TRBV7-3 and TRBJ2-1, with 8 positions matching TRBD2. The CDR3 covers 14 residues. Germline V lookup: CDR1 SGHTA, CDR2 FQGTGA. Trimming removed 5 bases from V and 5 bases from J; junction bases left unmatched: 5. CDR3 coding DNA: TGTGCCAGCAGCAGCGGGAGCGGCAACAATGAGCAGTTCTTC. Its protein is CASSSGSGNNEQFF.

This clonotype occurred many times. The V and J genes are TRBV20-1 and TRBJ2-7; no clear D. CDR3 length: 12 residues. The V and J ends lost 0 bases and 7 bases respectively, with 10 bases between them. CDR1 and CDR2 from the germline V gene are DFQATT and SNEGSKA (reference sequence). CDR3 sequence reads: CSARDPAGEQYF. CDR3 coding DNA: TGCAGTGCTAGAGATCCTGCCGGAGAGCAGTACTTC.

A few counts support this clonotype. V and J are TRBV20-1 and TRBJ1-5; D might be TRBD1 (6 bases). CDR1 and CDR2 from the germline V gene are DFQATT and SNEGSKA (reference sequence). V gave up 2 bases and J gave up 4 bases, with 15 bases separating them. The length of the CDR3 is 15 residues. CDR3 coding DNA: TGCAGTGCTAGAAGGGGGTCGGGGACGAATCAGCCCCAGCATTTT. Translation gives CSARRGSGTNQPQHF.

The chain is built from TRBV6-1 and TRBJ1-4, with a possible D match to TRBD1 (6 bases). The CDR3 is made up of 16 amino acids. V shed 8 bases and J shed 2 bases, with 18 bases lying between them. In germline, CDR1 is MNHNS, CDR2 SASEGT. This chain's CDR3 is CASLHGGAPTNEKLFF. The DNA for the CDR3 is TGTGCCAGCCTTCATGGGGGCGCACCGACTAATGAAAAACTGTTTTTT.

This clonotype was seen repeatedly, ten times or more. The CDR3 DNA sequence: TGTGCCAGCAGCCAAAGCGGGGCGGCGATAGGGGAGCTGTTTTTT. Its translation is CASSQSGAAIGELFF. V is TRBV28 and J is TRBJ2-2, with 7 bases matching TRBD2. V lost 6 bases and J lost 8; bases outside the gene matches: 12. The CDR3 runs to 15 residues. Germline-derived CDR1 and CDR2 are MDHEN and SYDVKM.

This clonotype was seen more than once but under ten times. The rearrangement uses TRBV3-1 and TRBJ2-2; no clear D. The CDR3 length is 13 residues. The germline CDR1 and CDR2 sequences are LGHDT and YNNKEL (reference sequence). Trimming stripped 3 bases from V and 6 bases from J, with 8 bases between. The CDR3 region has the DNA TGTGCCAGCAGCCACGAGGACGCCGGGGAGCTGTTTTTT. This codes for CASSHEDAGELFF.

The chain is built from TRBV10-3 and TRBJ1-2; 8 bases match TRBD1. Germline trimming cut 2 bases from V and 8 bases from J; bases unmatched to any gene: 10. Germline CDR1 and CDR2: ENHRY and SYGVKD. This CDR3 is 15 amino acids long. CDR3 sequence: CAISEPGQAGGGYTF. CDR3 nucleotides: TGTGCCATCAGTGAGCCGGGACAGGCTGGGGGGGGCTACACCTTC.

This clonotype was counted many times. The chain links TRBV5-1 to TRBJ2-3; 9 bases are a match to TRBD2. Germline trimming cut 0 bases from V and 1 base from J; bases unmatched to any gene: 12. This CDR3 is 19 amino acids long. Looked up from germline, CDR1 is SGHRS and CDR2 is YFSETQ. The CDR3 bases are TGCGCCAGCAGCTTGGCCGCTAGCGGGACCCCCCGGGGCACAGATACGCAGTATTTT. Encoded protein: CASSLAASGTPRGTDTQYF.

This clonotype has ten or more counts. This sequence joins TRBV20-1 and TRBJ2-3; weak D call: TRBD1 (5 bases). The CDR3 contains 12 residues. Per the germline V gene, CDR1 is DFQATT and CDR2 is SNEGSKA (reference sequence). V was pared by 6 bases and J by 7 bases, with 14 bases between. The CDR3 bases are TGCAGTGCGATTCAGGGATCAAATACGCAGTATTTT. It yields the protein CSAIQGSNTQYF.

This clonotype was seen many times. J is TRBJ2-2 and V is TRBV3-1; D gene ambiguous. Trimming pared 0 bases from V and 4 bases from J, leaving 12 bases between. This CDR3 contains 16 residues. Germline CDR1 LGHDT, CDR2 YNNKEL (reference sequence). The CDR3 DNA reads as TGTGCCAGCAGCCAAGAGGGTGAGACGGGCACCGGGGAGCTGTTTTTT. Protein sequence: CASSQEGETGTGELFF.

Ten or more counts support this clonotype. The chain carries TRBV20-1 and TRBJ1-5, with 10 nucleotides matching TRBD1. This CDR3 is 13 amino acids long. Germline V lookup: CDR1 DFQATT, CDR2 SNEGSKA (reference sequence). V shed 3 bases and J 6 bases; nucleotides not matched to a gene: 2. Here the CDR3 reads CSARTGGLQPQHF. Written as DNA, the CDR3 is TGCAGTGCTAGGACAGGGGGCCTTCAGCCCCAGCATTTT.

This clonotype was counted at least ten times. CDR3 nucleotide sequence: TGCAGTGCGTCCGGGACAGGGACGCCAGATACGCAGTATTTT. It translates to CSASGTGTPDTQYF. This chain joins TRBV20-1 and TRBJ2-3; 9 bases are shared with TRBD1. This CDR3 contains 14 residues. CDR1 and CDR2 (germline): DFQATT, SNEGSKA (reference sequence). V lost 6 bases, J lost 4 bases, and 8 bases stayed unmatched.

Ten or more counts support this clonotype. The J gene is TRBJ2-1, the V gene TRBV2; weak D call: TRBD2 (5 bases). Germline CDR1 SNHLY, CDR2 FYNNEI. V was shortened by 2 bases and J by 8 bases, with 16 bases between the two germline ends. The length of the CDR3 is 15 residues. The CDR3 loop reads CASSEYRRRNDEQFF. CDR3 bases: TGTGCCAGCAGTGAATATAGACGGAGGAACGATGAGCAGTTCTTC.

Many counts were recorded for this clonotype. The V and J genes are TRBV5-1 and TRBJ1-5, with D possibly matching TRBD1 (6 bases). The germline V and J ends were trimmed by 5 bases and 5 bases, with 11 bases remaining between them. In germline, CDR1 is SGHRS, CDR2 YFSETQ. The CDR3 loop spans 13 amino acids. CDR3 amino acids: CASRYREDQPQHF. CDR3 nucleotide sequence: TGCGCCAGCAGATACAGGGAAGATCAGCCCCAGCATTTT.

There are many counts of this clonotype. The rearrangement links TRBV2 to TRBJ2-7; 12 bases match TRBD2. Germline trimming cut 2 bases from V and 6 bases from J; bases unmatched to any gene: 8. The CDR3 is 16 amino acids. Germline assignment: CDR1 SNHLY and CDR2 FYNNEI. The CDR3 sequence is CASSELAGGPPTEQYF. CDR3 sequence (DNA): TGTGCCAGCAGTGAACTAGCGGGAGGGCCCCCCACCGAGCAGTACTTC.

This clonotype was observed at least ten times. The rearrangement joins TRBV20-1 to TRBJ2-4, with D perhaps TRBD1 or TRBD2 (5 bases each). Between the trimmed V and J ends, which lost 0 bases and 8 bases, there was a span of 14 bases. Germline values: CDR1 DFQATT, CDR2 SNEGSKA (reference sequence). The CDR3 has 14 residues. The CDR3 coding sequence is TGCAGTGCTAGAGATCGGGGCGTACTAGACATTCAGTACTTC. This codes for CSARDRGVLDIQYF.

This clonotype has more than one count but fewer than ten. CDR3 nucleotides: TGCAGCACCAGACAGGGTGGAGGGGAGACCCAGTACTTC. This encodes CSTRQGGGETQYF. J is TRBJ2-5 and V is TRBV29-1, with D maybe TRBD1 (7 bases). V was pared by 8 bases and J by 5 bases, with 18 bases between. CDR1 is SQVTM, CDR2 ANQGSEA, per germline. There are 13 residues in the CDR3. Together with reference TRBV29-1 and TRBJ2-5, the CDR3 gives the full variable domain: SAVISQKPSRDICQRGTSLTIQCQVDSQVTMMFWYRQQPGQSLTLIATANQGSEATYESGFVIDKFPISRPNLTFSTLTVSNMSPEDSSIYLCSTRQGGGETQYFGPGTRLLVL.

This clonotype was counted a few times. CDR3 DNA: TGTGCCAGCACACAGAGGATCGGGGAGCTGTTTTTT. Residues: CASTQRIGELFF. This sequence joins TRBV28 and TRBJ2-2; D remains unclear. CDR3 length: 12 residues. Trimming took 7 bases from V and 7 from J, leaving 10 bases between them. Per germline, CDR1 MDHEN and CDR2 SYDVKM.

This clonotype was counted a few times. The J gene is TRBJ2-7, the V gene TRBV9; D may be TRBD1 or TRBD2 (5 bases each). This CDR3 contains 14 residues. V lost 4 bases to trimming and J lost 9 bases, with 20 bases between them. Germline V CDR1 and CDR2: SGDLS, YYNGEE. CDR3 protein: CASSSRDEGDRQYF. CDR3 DNA: TGTGCCAGCAGCAGCCGGGACGAAGGGGATCGGCAGTACTTC. The full variable domain, in which reference TRBV9 and TRBJ2-7 provide the parts outside the CDR3, is DSGVTQTPKHLITATGQRVTLRCSPRSGDLSVYWYQQSLDQGLQFLIQYYNGEERAKGNILERFSAQQFPDLHSELNLSSLELGDSALYFCASSSRDEGDRQYFGPGTRLTVT.

In its sample, this clonotype was seen a few times. J is TRBJ1-1 and V is TRBV6-1; no definite D call. Germline V gene lookup returns CDR1 MNHNS and CDR2 SASEGT. This CDR3 is built from 12 residues. Deletions cut 6 bases from V and 4 bases from J, with 9 bases between. This CDR3 reads CASSRLGTEAFF. CDR3 nucleotide sequence: TGTGCCAGCAGCCGACTCGGCACTGAAGCTTTCTTT.

This clonotype appeared many times. The chain employs TRBV30 and TRBJ2-7, with TRBD2 as a possible D gene (6 bases). This CDR3 contains 14 residues. V was trimmed by 4 bases and J by 1 base, leaving 14 bases between them. CDR1 and CDR2 (germline): GTSNPN, SVGIG (reference sequence). This CDR3 reads CAWKLSGPSYEQYF. The DNA of the CDR3 is TGTGCCTGGAAATTGAGCGGGCCATCCTACGAGCAGTACTTC.

In its sample, this clonotype was seen many times. This chain joins TRBV3-1 and TRBJ1-1; no definite D call. Trimming stripped 0 bases from V and 4 bases from J, with 9 bases between. The germline gives CDR1 LGHDT, CDR2 YNNKEL (reference sequence). The CDR3 is 14 amino acids. CDR3 sequence (DNA): TGTGCCAGCAGCCAAGAGAATCCCTCCACTGAAGCTTTCTTT. Its translation: CASSQENPSTEAFF.